Below are 29 T cell receptor beta chains sequenced from a single sample in a study of human T cells and chemical hapten exposure. Time point denoted: pre-sensitization, week 0. Treatment noted: therapeutic diphenylcyclopropenone sensitization with weekly scalp DPC. Each CDR3 protein gets one entry after TCRdb re-called the RACE reads with MiXCR. The repertoire consists of about 260,000 distinct CDR3 sequences, with approximately 8.6% occurring once and the leading ten covering about 2.5%. The source was whole blood, collected in connection with sensitization to the hapten diphenylcyclopropenone (DPC). The origin of the receptors is a woman in her 40s with alopecia areata. Some clones in this sample may be carry-over from other donors' samples.

Only a few counts were recorded for this clonotype. CDR3 DNA sequence: TGTGCCAGCAGCTTATCAGGGGAGGTAGATACGCAGTATTTT. Translating it yields CASSLSGEVDTQYF. The rearrangement uses TRBV5-6 and TRBJ2-3; D may be TRBD1 or TRBD2 (6 bases each). CDR3 length: 14 residues. CDR1 and CDR2 from the germline V gene are SGHDT and YYEEEE. V was cut by 2 bases and J by 5 bases, with 12 bases left in between.

V and J are TRBV29-1 and TRBJ1-2, with a tentative D call TRBD1 (5 bases). There are 14 residues in the CDR3. V was clipped by 4 bases and J by 3 bases, with 15 bases between them. Germline assignment: CDR1 SQVTM and CDR2 ANQGSEA. The DNA for the CDR3 is TGCAGCGTTGGGGGCCAGGGAGGGTACTATGGCTACACCTTC. The encoded protein is CSVGGQGGYYGYTF. Complete variable domain (other parts from reference TRBV29-1 and TRBJ1-2): SAVISQKPSRDICQRGTSLTIQCQVDSQVTMMFWYRQQPGQSLTLIATANQGSEATYESGFVIDKFPISRPNLTFSTLTVSNMSPEDSSIYLCSVGGQGGYYGYTFGSGTRLTVV.

This clonotype was seen ten or more times. This chain uses TRBV28 with TRBJ2-5; TRBD2 might be the D (5 bases). Germline V gene lookup returns CDR1 MDHEN and CDR2 SYDVKM. Trimming left V 2 bases short and J 2 bases short, with 15 bases between. The CDR3 runs to 16 residues. CDR3 sequence: CASSLGLSSIQETQYF. The CDR3 DNA is TGTGCCAGCAGTTTAGGGTTATCTAGCATACAAGAGACCCAGTACTTC.

The CDR3 DNA follows: TGCAGTGCTCGGGGACTAGCGGAGCAAGAGACCCAGTACTTC. Translated, it gives CSARGLAEQETQYF. The chain is built from TRBV20-1 and TRBJ2-5, with 11 bases that match TRBD2. With 5 bases clipped from V and 2 bases from J, the junction kept 4 bases outside the gene matches. This CDR3 has 14 amino acids. Germline-derived CDR1 and CDR2 are DFQATT and SNEGSKA (reference sequence).

This clonotype occurred many times. The rearrangement uses TRBV27 and TRBJ1-2, with TRBD1 as a possible D gene (5 bases). CDR1 and CDR2 from the germline V gene are MNHEY and SMNVEV (reference sequence). The CDR3 extends over 16 amino acids. Trimming cost V 6 bases and J 4 bases, with 21 bases left between them. The DNA for the CDR3 is TGTGCCAGCAGGTCCCAAACTGGGATCGGGGGCTATGGCTACACCTTC. Translated, it gives CASRSQTGIGGYGYTF.

The V gene is TRBV27, the J gene TRBJ2-1; 12 nucleotides align to TRBD2. The CDR3 extends over 21 amino acids. Looked up from germline, CDR1 is MNHEY and CDR2 is SMNVEV (reference sequence). The ends lost 1 base at V and 0 bases at J; junction bases unmatched: 13. The CDR3, as DNA: TGTGCCAGCAGTTTATTAGGACAGTGGAGGACTAGCGGGACCTCCTACAATGAGCAGTTCTTC. The encoded protein is CASSLLGQWRTSGTSYNEQFF.

This chain connects TRBV10-3 to TRBJ2-3, with D perhaps matching TRBD2 (6 bases). Germline V gives CDR1 ENHRY, CDR2 SYGVKD. Trimming shortened V by 3 bases and J by 2 bases, and 9 bases separated the two germline ends. The CDR3 extends over 14 amino acids. CDR3 sequence: CAISEALATDTQYF. The CDR3 nucleotides read TGTGCCATCAGTGAAGCACTAGCCACAGATACGCAGTATTTT.

The V and J genes are TRBV7-2 and TRBJ1-1; TRBD1 might be the D (6 bases). Germline V gene data show CDR1 as SGHTA and CDR2 as FQGNSA. Trimming stripped 1 base from V and 11 bases from J, with 8 bases between. The CDR3 is made up of 11 amino acids. The CDR3 here is CASSLGTGAFF. In nucleotides, the CDR3 is TGTGCCAGCAGCTTAGGTACAGGGGCTTTCTTT.

The rearrangement links TRBV28 to TRBJ1-5; the match to TRBD1 covers 8 bases. The CDR3 is 14 residues long. Germline loops: CDR1 MDHEN, CDR2 SYDVKM. V trimming: 6 bases; J trimming: 3 bases; junction bases outside the gene matches: 4. CDR3 in DNA: TGTGCCAGCAGCCGACAGGGGATCAATCAGCCCCAGCATTTT. This encodes CASSRQGINQPQHF. The variable domain in full, with the rest retrieved from reference TRBV28 and TRBJ1-5, is DVKVTQSSRYLVKRTGEKVFLECVQDMDHENMFWYRQDPGLGLRLIYFSYDVKMKEKGDIPEGYSVSREKKERFSLILESASTNQTSMYLCASSRQGINQPQHFGDGTRLSIL.

This clonotype was seen more than once but under ten times. The chain links TRBV2 to TRBJ2-7, with TRBD2 matching over 7 bases. Germline V gene lookup returns CDR1 SNHLY and CDR2 FYNNEI. CDR3 length: 15 amino acids. V lost 5 bases, J lost 0 bases, and 7 bases stayed unmatched. CDR3 nucleotide sequence: TGTGCCAGCAGTCCCCCAGCGGGACCCTCCTACGAGCAGTACTTC. Its protein product is CASSPPAGPSYEQYF.

This clonotype was observed a handful of times. This chain uses TRBV10-3 with TRBJ2-5; 11 positions agree with TRBD2. J lost 6 bases, V lost 2 bases, and 5 bases had no gene match. Germline CDR1 is ENHRY and CDR2 is SYGVKD. This CDR3 has 15 residues. In nucleotides, the CDR3 is TGTGCCATCAGTGAGGGGACTAGCGGCTTGCAGACCCAGTACTTC. Translated: CAISEGTSGLQTQYF.

The CDR3 DNA follows: TGCAGCGTTGGTAGGGCTGGGGAGACCCAGTACTTC. As protein: CSVGRAGETQYF. The chain combines TRBV29-1 with TRBJ2-5; D unresolved. Germline-derived CDR1 and CDR2 are SQVTM and ANQGSEA. The germline V and J ends were trimmed by 4 bases and 5 bases, with 11 bases remaining between them. This CDR3 has 12 amino acids.

This clonotype was counted between two and nine times. This chain links TRBV5-1 with TRBJ2-5; TRBD2 aligns across 12 bases. Germline CDR1 is SGHRS and CDR2 is YFSETQ. The CDR3 covers 16 residues. With V trimmed by 1 base and J by 3 bases, 4 bases remained unmatched. The CDR3 DNA reads TGCGCCAGCAGCTTGCAGGCTAGCGGGAGGGAAGAGACCCAGTACTTC. It specifies CASSLQASGREETQYF.

The chain carries TRBV4-1 and TRBJ2-1; 8 bases fit TRBD1. The length of the CDR3 is 14 residues. V lost 1 base and J lost 8; bases outside the gene matches: 4. In germline, CDR1 is MGHRA, CDR2 YSYEKL. The CDR3 DNA sequence: TGCGCCAGCAGCCAAGTCATACAGGGGGATGAGCAGTTCTTC. Translation: CASSQVIQGDEQFF.

The J gene is TRBJ2-1, the V gene TRBV27; 8 nucleotides line up with TRBD1. V lost 6 bases and J lost 7; bases outside the gene matches: 11. CDR3 length: 15 amino acids. Germline V gives CDR1 MNHEY, CDR2 SMNVEV (reference sequence). Here the CDR3 reads CASSSNRGWPNEQFF. CDR3 nucleotides: TGTGCCAGCAGCTCCAACAGGGGGTGGCCGAATGAGCAGTTCTTC.

This clonotype was seen more than once but under ten times. The V call is TRBV19, the J call TRBJ2-7; 12 nucleotides align to TRBD2. Germline V lookup: CDR1 LNHDA, CDR2 SQIVND (reference sequence). J gave up 4 bases and V 5 bases, and 9 bases lay outside the gene matches. CDR3 length equals 16 residues. The CDR3 reads CASSAATSGGKYEQYF. The CDR3 region has the DNA TGTGCCAGTAGTGCGGCGACTAGCGGGGGAAAGTACGAGCAGTACTTC.

This clonotype was seen more than once but under ten times. The J gene is TRBJ2-1, the V gene TRBV5-6; TRBD1 might be the D (8 bases). V was shortened by 6 bases and J by 4 bases, with 23 bases between the two germline ends. Germline V CDR1 and CDR2: SGHDT, YYEEEE. The CDR3 contains 17 residues. The CDR3 coding sequence is TGTGCCAGCACCCCGAACGGGGGGACAGGAATATACAATGAGCAGTTCTTC. Translated: CASTPNGGTGIYNEQFF.

There are a few counts of this clonotype. The CDR3 DNA reads TGTGCCAGCAGCTTAGCGCTAGGCAGACCCAATGAGCAGTTCTTC. The encoded protein is CASSLALGRPNEQFF. This chain connects TRBV7-9 to TRBJ2-1, with no clear D. With 0 bases removed from V and 6 bases from J, the gap between germline ends came to 12 bases. CDR3 size: 15 residues. Germline V gene lookup returns CDR1 SEHNR and CDR2 FQNEAQ (reference sequence).

This clonotype was observed a few times. The chain couples TRBV7-9 to TRBJ2-3; perhaps TRBD2 as D (5 bases). The CDR3 covers 15 residues. Germline CDR1 SEHNR, CDR2 FQNEAQ (reference sequence). Trimming shortened V by 5 bases and J by 0 bases, and 12 bases separated the two germline ends. Here the CDR3 DNA reads TGTGCCAGCAGCCCGTGGACTGCTAGCACAGATACGCAGTATTTT. Its translation is CASSPWTASTDTQYF.

This clonotype was detected only a few times. The CDR3 reads CASSQDIVGSYNEQFF. Written as DNA, the CDR3 is TGTGCCAGCAGCCAAGATATAGTAGGGTCCTACAATGAGCAGTTCTTC. J is TRBJ2-1 and V is TRBV4-2; D gene unclear. Germline V gene sequence: CDR1 LGHNA, CDR2 YNFKEQ. The CDR3 is made up of 16 amino acids. Trimming took off 0 bases at V and 1 base at J, with 10 bases between the two ends.

This clonotype was found a few times. The rearrangement joins TRBV29-1 to TRBJ2-3; maybe TRBD2 (5 bases). Germline V gene sequence: CDR1 SQVTM, CDR2 ANQGSEA. This CDR3 is built from 14 residues. With 4 bases removed from V and 0 bases from J, the gap between germline ends came to 11 bases. The CDR3 loop is CSVGEGTSTDTQYF. The DNA of the CDR3 is TGCAGCGTTGGTGAGGGAACTAGCACAGATACGCAGTATTTT.

This clonotype was observed a handful of times. The V gene is TRBV7-2, the J gene TRBJ1-6; D remains ambiguous. This CDR3 spans 15 amino acids. The V gene lost 5 bases and the J gene lost 0 bases, with 8 bases spanning the gap. Germline assignment: CDR1 SGHTA and CDR2 FQGNSA. The CDR3 is CASSESSSYNSPLHF. In DNA, the CDR3 is TGTGCCAGCAGCGAGAGTAGCTCCTATAATTCACCCCTCCACTTT.

V usage is TRBV14 and J usage is TRBJ2-6, with D possibly being TRBD1 (8 bases). This CDR3 comprises 18 residues. V was trimmed by 5 bases and J by 3 bases, leaving 20 bases between them. The germline gives CDR1 SGHDN, CDR2 FVKESK. The CDR3 sequence: CASSSRTGRVFGANVLTF. DNA for the CDR3: TGTGCCAGCAGCTCCCGGACAGGGAGGGTCTTTGGGGCCAACGTCCTGACTTTC.

This clonotype has only a few counts. The V call is TRBV28, the J call TRBJ1-2; TRBD1 aligns across 9 bases. J gave up 3 bases and V 5 bases, and 4 bases lay outside the gene matches. The CDR3 totals 14 residues. In germline, CDR1 is MDHEN, CDR2 SYDVKM. The CDR3 coding sequence is TGTGCCAGCAGTAGGGACAGGGCGGACTATGGCTACACCTTC. Protein product: CASSRDRADYGYTF.

The rearrangement links TRBV6-2 or TRBV6-3 to TRBJ2-5, with 11 positions matching TRBD2. The V and J ends lost 5 bases and 3 bases, in that order; junction bases with no gene match: 5. This CDR3 spans 15 amino acids. Germline values: CDR1 MNHEY, CDR2 SVGEGT. CDR3 protein: CASSPRLAGKETQYF. CDR3 nucleotides: TGTGCCAGCAGTCCGCGACTAGCGGGGAAAGAGACCCAGTACTTC.

This chain uses TRBV20-1 with TRBJ1-2; D not certain. The CDR3 runs to 10 residues. From germline, CDR1 is DFQATT and CDR2 SNEGSKA (reference sequence). The chain's CDR3 is CSLENYGYTF. CDR3 nucleotide sequence: TGCAGCCTAGAAAACTATGGCTACACCTTC.

This clonotype was counted between two and nine times. CDR3 DNA sequence: TGCGCCAGCAGCCCGCGAGTCGACAGTAATTCACCCCTCCACTTT. It translates to CASSPRVDSNSPLHF. The gene calls are TRBV4-3 and TRBJ1-6; weak D call: TRBD1 (5 bases). The CDR3 has 15 amino acids. Germline V gene lookup returns CDR1 LGHNA and CDR2 YSLEER. V was trimmed by 4 bases and J by 6 bases, leaving 13 bases between them.

This chain connects TRBV11-1 to TRBJ2-7; TRBD2 aligns across 11 bases. CDR3 length: 15 amino acids. The V segment lost 6 bases and the J segment 4 bases; nucleotides outside the gene matches: 8. Germline CDR1 reads SGHAT; CDR2 reads FQDESV (reference sequence). CDR3 protein: CASRRLAGLPYEQYF. Here the CDR3 DNA reads TGTGCCAGCAGGAGACTAGCGGGGCTTCCGTACGAGCAGTACTTC.

The rearrangement joins TRBV10-3 to TRBJ2-5; D is unclear. From germline, CDR1 is ENHRY and CDR2 SYGVKD. The CDR3 sequence is 15 residues long. V was shortened by 6 bases and J by 0 bases, with 14 bases between the two germline ends. Here the CDR3 DNA reads TGTGCCATCAGCGATACCGGTACTTACCAAGAGACCCAGTACTTC. It encodes CAISDTGTYQETQYF.